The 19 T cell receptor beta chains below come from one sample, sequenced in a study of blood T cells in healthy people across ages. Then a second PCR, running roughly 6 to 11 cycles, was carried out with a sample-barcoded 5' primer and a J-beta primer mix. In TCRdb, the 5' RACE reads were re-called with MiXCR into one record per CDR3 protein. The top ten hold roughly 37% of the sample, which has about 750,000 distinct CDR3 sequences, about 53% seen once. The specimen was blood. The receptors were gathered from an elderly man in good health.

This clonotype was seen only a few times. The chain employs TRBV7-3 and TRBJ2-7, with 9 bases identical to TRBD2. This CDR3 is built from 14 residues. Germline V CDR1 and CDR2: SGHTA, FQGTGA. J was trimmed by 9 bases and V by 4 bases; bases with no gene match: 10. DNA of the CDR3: TGTGCCAGCAGCTCACCGGGACTAGCAATCGTGCAGTACTTC. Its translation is CASSSPGLAIVQYF.

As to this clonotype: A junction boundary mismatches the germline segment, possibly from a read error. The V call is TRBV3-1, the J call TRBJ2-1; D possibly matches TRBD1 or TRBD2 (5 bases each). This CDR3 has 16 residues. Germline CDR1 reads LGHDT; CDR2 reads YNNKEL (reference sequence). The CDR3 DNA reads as TGTGTCAGCAGCCAAGTCGCAGGGAAGGGAGACAATGAGCAGTTCTTC. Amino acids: CVSSQVAGKGDNEQFF.

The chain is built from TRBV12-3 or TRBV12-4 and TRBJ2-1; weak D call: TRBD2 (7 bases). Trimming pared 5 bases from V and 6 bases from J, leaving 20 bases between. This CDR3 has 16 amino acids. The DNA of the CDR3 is TGTGCCAGCAGTCTCCGAGGGGGGGGCAATAGCAATGAGCAGTTCTTC. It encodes CASSLRGGGNSNEQFF.

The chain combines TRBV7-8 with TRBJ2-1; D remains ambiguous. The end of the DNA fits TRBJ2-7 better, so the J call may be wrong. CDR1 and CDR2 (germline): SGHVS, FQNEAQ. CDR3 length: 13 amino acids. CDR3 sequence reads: CASSLYGEDEQYF. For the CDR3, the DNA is TGTGCCAGCAGCTTATACGGTGAGGACGAGCAGTACTTC.

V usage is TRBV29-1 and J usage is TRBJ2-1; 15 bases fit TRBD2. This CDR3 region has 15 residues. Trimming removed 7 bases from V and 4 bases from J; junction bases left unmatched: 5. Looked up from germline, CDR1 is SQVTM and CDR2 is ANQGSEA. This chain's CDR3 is CSAEGLAGGYNEQFF. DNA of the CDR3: TGCAGCGCCGAGGGACTAGCGGGAGGATACAATGAGCAGTTCTTC.

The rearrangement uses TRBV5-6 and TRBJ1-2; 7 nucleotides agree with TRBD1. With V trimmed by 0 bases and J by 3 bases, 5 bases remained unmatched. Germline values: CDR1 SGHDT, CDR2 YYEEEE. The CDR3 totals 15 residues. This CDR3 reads CASSLVTGEDYGYTF. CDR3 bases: TGTGCCAGCAGCTTGGTAACAGGGGAGGACTATGGCTACACCTTC.

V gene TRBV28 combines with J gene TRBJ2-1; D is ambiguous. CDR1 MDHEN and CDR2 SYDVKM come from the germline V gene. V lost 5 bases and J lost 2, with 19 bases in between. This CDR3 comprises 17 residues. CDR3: CASSLRVWGITYNEQFF. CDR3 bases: TGTGCCAGCAGTCTCCGCGTTTGGGGAATCACCTACAATGAGCAGTTCTTC.

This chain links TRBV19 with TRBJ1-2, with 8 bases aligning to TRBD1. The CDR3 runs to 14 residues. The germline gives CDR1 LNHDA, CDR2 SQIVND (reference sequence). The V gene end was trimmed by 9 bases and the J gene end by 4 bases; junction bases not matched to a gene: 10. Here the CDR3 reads CASRPRQGSYGYTF. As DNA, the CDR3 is TGTGCCAGCAGACCAAGACAGGGGAGCTATGGCTACACCTTC. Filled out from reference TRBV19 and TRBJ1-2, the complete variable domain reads DGGITQSPKYLFRKEGQNVTLSCEQNLNHDAMYWYRQDPGQGLRLIYYSQIVNDFQKGDIAEGYSVSREKKESFPLTVTSAQKNPTAFYLCASRPRQGSYGYTFGSGTRLTVV.

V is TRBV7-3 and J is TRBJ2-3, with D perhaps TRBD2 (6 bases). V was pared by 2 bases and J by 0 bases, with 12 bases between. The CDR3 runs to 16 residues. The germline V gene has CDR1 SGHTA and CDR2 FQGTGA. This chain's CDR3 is CASSLYGSSSTDTQYF. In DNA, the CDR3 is TGTGCCAGCAGCTTATACGGGAGCTCTAGCACAGATACGCAGTATTTT. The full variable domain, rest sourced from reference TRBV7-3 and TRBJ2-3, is GAGVSQTPSNKVTEKGKYVELRCDPISGHTALYWYRQSLGQGPEFLIYFQGTGAADDSGLPNDRFFAVRPEGSVSTLKIQRTERGDSAVYLCASSLYGSSSTDTQYFGPGTRLTVL.

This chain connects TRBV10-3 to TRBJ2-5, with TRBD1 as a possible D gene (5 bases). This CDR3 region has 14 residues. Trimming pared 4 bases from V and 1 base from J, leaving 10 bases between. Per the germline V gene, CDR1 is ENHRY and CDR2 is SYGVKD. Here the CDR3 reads CAISGSTVQETQYF. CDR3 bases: TGTGCCATCAGTGGTTCGACAGTCCAAGAGACCCAGTACTTC.

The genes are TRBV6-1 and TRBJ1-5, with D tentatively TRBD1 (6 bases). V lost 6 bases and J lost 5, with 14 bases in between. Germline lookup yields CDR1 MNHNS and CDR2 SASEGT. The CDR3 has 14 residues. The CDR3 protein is CASRWDNRDQPQHF. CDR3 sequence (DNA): TGTGCCAGCAGATGGGACAACCGGGATCAGCCCCAGCATTTT.

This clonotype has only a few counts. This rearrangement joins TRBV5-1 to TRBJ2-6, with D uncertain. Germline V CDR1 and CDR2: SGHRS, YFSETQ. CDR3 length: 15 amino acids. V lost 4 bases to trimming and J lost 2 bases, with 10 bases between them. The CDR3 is CASSPGVPGANVLTF. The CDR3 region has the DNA TGCGCCAGCAGCCCCGGAGTGCCTGGGGCCAACGTCCTGACTTTC.

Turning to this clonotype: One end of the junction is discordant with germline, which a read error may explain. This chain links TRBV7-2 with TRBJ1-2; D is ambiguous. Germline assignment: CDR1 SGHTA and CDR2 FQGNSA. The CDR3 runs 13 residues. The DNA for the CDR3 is TGTGTCAGCAGCTTGGGAATAGGGTATGGCTACACCTTC. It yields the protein CVSSLGIGYGYTF.

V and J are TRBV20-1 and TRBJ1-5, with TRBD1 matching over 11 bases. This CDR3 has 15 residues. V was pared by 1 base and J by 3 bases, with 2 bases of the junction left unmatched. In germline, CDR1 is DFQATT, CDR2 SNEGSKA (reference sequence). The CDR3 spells CSARGTGGSNQPQHF. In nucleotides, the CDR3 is TGCAGTGCTAGAGGGACAGGGGGCTCCAATCAGCCCCAGCATTTT.

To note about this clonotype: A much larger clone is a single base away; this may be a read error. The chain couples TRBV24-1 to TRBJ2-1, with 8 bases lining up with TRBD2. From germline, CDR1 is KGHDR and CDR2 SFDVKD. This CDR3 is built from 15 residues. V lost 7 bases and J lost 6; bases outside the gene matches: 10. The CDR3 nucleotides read TGTGCCACCAGCGGGGGGACTAGTGTCTCCAATGAGCAGTTCTTC. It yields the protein CATSGGTSVSNEQFF.

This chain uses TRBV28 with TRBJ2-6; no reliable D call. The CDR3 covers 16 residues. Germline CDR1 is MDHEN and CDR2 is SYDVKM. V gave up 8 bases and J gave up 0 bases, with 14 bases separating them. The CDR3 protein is CASGSVPLSGANVLTF. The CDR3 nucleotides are TGTGCCAGCGGATCCGTCCCCCTCTCTGGGGCCAACGTCCTGACTTTC.

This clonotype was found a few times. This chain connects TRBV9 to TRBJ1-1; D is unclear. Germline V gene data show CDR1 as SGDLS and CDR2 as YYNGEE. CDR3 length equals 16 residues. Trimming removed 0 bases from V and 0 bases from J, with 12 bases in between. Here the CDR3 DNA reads TGTGCCAGCAGCGTAGAACCAGGACCCATGAACACTGAAGCTTTCTTT. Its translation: CASSVEPGPMNTEAFF. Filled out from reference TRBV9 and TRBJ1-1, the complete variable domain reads DSGVTQTPKHLITATGQRVTLRCSPRSGDLSVYWYQQSLDQGLQFLIQYYNGEERAKGNILERFSAQQFPDLHSELNLSSLELGDSALYFCASSVEPGPMNTEAFFGQGTRLTVV.

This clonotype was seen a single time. The CDR3 nucleotides are TGCAGTGCTAGAGCTGCGAGAGCATCCTATAATTCACCCCTCCACTTT. Its protein is CSARAARASYNSPLHF. This sequence joins TRBV20-1 and TRBJ1-6; D uncertain. CDR3 length equals 16 residues. Germline V CDR1 and CDR2: DFQATT, SNEGSKA (reference sequence). Trimming took 1 base from V and 1 from J, leaving 11 bases between them.

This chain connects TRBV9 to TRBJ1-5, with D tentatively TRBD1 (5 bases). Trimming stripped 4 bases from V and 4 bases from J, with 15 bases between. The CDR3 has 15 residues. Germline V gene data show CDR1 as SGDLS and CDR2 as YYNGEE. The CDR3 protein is CASSSGSVGNQPQHF. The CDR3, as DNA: TGTGCCAGCAGCTCAGGGTCCGTCGGGAATCAGCCCCAGCATTTT.